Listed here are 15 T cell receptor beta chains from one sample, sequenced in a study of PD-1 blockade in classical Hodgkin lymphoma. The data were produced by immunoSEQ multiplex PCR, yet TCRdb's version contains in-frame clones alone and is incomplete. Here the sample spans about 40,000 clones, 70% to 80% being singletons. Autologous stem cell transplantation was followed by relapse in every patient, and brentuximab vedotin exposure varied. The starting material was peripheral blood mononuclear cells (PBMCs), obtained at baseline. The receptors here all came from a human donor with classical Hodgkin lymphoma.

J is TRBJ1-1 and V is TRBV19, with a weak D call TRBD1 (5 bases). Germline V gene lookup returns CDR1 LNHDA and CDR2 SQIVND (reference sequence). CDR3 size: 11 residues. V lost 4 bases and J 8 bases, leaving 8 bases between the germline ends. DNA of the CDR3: TGTGCCAGTAGTAGGGGGGTGGAAGCTTTCTTT. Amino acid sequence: CASSRGVEAFF.

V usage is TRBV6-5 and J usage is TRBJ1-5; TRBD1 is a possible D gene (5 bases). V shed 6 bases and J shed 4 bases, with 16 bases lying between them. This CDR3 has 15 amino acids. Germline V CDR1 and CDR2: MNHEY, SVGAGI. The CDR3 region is CASRIGQGANQPQHF. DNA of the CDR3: TGTGCCAGCAGAATCGGCCAGGGTGCGAATCAGCCCCAGCATTTT.

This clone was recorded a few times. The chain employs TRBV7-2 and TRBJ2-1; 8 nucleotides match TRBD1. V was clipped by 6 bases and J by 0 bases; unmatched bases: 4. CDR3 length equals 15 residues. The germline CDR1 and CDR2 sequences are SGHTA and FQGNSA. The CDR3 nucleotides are TGTGCCAGCAGGGGGGACAGGACCTCCTACAATGAGCAGTTCTTC. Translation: CASRGDRTSYNEQFF.

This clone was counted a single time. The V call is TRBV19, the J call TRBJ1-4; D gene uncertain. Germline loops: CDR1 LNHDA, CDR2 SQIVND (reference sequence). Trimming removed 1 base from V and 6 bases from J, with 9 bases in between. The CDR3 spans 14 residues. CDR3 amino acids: CASSIAGNDEKLFF. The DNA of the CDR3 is TGTGCCAGTAGTATAGCAGGAAATGATGAAAAACTGTTTTTT.

This chain's CDR3 is CASSSMTGTAAYGYTF. CDR3 in DNA: TGTGCCAGCAGCTCGATGACCGGGACAGCTGCCTATGGCTACACCTTC. This sequence joins TRBV7-9 and TRBJ1-2; 7 bases are a match to TRBD1. CDR3 length: 16 amino acids. V gave up 4 bases and J gave up 4 bases; unmatched junction bases: 12. Germline CDR1 SEHNR, CDR2 FQNEAQ (reference sequence).

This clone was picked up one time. The CDR3 nucleotides are TGTGCCAGCAGTTACTCCTCAGGAGTATTTATACTGTACTTC. Its protein is CASSYSSGVFILYF. This chain connects TRBV6-5 to TRBJ2-4; D remains unclear. V was trimmed by 0 bases and J by 15 bases, leaving 18 bases between them. CDR1 and CDR2 from the germline V gene are MNHEY and SVGAGI. The CDR3 sequence is 14 residues long.

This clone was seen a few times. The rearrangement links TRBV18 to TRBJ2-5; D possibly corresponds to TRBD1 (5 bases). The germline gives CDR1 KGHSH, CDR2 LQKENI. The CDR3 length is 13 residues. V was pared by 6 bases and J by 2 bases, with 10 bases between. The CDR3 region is CASSQGIQETQYF. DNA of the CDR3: TGTGCCAGCTCGCAGGGAATTCAAGAGACCCAGTACTTC.

The CDR3 DNA sequence: TGTGCCAGCAGCCCGACTAGCGGGAGGGCCACAGATACGCAGTATTTT. Its translation is CASSPTSGRATDTQYF. J is TRBJ2-3 and V is TRBV28, with 14 bases lining up with TRBD2. Germline assignment: CDR1 MDHEN and CDR2 SYDVKM. The V gene end was trimmed by 6 bases and the J gene end by 2 bases; junction bases not matched to a gene: 4. The CDR3 has 16 residues.

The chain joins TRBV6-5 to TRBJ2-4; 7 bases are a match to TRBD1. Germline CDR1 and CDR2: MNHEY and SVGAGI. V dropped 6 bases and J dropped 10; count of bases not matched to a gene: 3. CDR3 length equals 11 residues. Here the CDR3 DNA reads TGTGCCAGCAGGTACAGGGGAATTCAGTACTTC. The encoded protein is CASRYRGIQYF.

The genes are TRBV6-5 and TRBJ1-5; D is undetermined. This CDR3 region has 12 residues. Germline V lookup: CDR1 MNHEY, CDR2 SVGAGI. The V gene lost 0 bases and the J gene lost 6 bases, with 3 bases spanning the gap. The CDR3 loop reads CASSYSGQPQHF. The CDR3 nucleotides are TGTGCCAGCAGTTACTCCGGTCAGCCCCAGCATTTT.

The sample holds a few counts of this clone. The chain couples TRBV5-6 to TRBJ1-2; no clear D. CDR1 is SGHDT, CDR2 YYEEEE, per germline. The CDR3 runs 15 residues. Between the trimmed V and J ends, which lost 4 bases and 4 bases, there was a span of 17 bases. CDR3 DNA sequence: TGTGCCAGCAGCCAGATGGAGCTCGTAGGCTATGGCTACACCTTC. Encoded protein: CASSQMELVGYGYTF. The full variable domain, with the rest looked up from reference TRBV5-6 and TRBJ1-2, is DAGVTQSPTHLIKTRGQQVTLRCSPKSGHDTVSWYQQALGQGPQFIFQYYEEEERQRGNFPDRFSGHQFPNYSSELNVNALLLGDSALYLCASSQMELVGYGYTFGSGTRLTVV.

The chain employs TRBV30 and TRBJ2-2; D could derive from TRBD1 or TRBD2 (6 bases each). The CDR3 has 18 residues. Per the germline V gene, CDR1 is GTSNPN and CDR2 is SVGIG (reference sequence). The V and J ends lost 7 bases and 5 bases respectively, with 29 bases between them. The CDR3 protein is CASPLSRNRVAGTGELFF. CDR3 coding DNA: TGTGCCTCCCCGTTGTCTCGAAACAGGGTTGCGGGGACCGGGGAGCTGTTTTTT.

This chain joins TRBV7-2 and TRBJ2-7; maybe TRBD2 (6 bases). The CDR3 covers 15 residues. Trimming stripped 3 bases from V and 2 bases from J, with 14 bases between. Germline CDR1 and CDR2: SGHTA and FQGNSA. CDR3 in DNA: TGTGCCAGCAGCTTTCACAGCGGGCGCACCTACGAGCAGTACTTC. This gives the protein CASSFHSGRTYEQYF.

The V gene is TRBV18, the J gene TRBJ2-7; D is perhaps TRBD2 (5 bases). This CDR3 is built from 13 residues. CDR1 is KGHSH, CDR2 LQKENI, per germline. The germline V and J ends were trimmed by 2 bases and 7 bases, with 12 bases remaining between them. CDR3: CASSPSERREQYF. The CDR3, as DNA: TGTGCCAGCTCACCATCCGAGCGGAGGGAGCAGTACTTC.

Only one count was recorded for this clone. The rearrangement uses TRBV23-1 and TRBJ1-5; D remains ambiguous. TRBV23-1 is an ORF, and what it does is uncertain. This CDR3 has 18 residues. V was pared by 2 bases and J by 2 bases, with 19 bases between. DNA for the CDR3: TGCGCCAGCAGTCAACCGTCCCTCGACGGTGATGGCAATCAGCCCCAGCATTTT. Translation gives CASSQPSLDGDGNQPQHF.